The source of this TCR beta chain is a study of blood T cell repertoires in COVID-19. As for the study in general: The United States, Italy and Spain supplied acute and convalescent COVID-19 samples. PBMCs, B-cell-depleted T cells, or T cells were the source of the cDNA or gDNA that made up the material.

This CDR3 has 12 residues. The V gene lost 7 bases and the J gene lost 2 bases, with 6 bases spanning the gap. The germline gives CDR1 MGHDK, CDR2 SYGVNS. This clone was seen just once. In the study's own analysis: Amplification with reference gene primers provided the estimates of nucleated cell counts. Profiling relied on immunoSEQ multiplex PCR, and the TCRdb table lists in-frame clones only, not all of them. V and J calls and clone size are as listed in that table; D and trimming were resolved from the DNA. The sample holds some 250,000 clones, around 90% seen once. This receptor was taken from a woman aged 40 to 50 who had recovered from COVID-19. The rearrangement links TRBV25-1 to TRBJ1-3; D gene uncertain. The sequenced sample consisted of peripheral blood. CDR3 sequence (DNA): TGTGCCAGCACGACACCTGGAAACACCATATATTTT. Its translation: CASTTPGNTIYF.